What follows is one T cell receptor beta chain and its context. This clone was seen only once. Its antigen is still unknown. Base qualities were left out, and no much larger clone turns up one base away. Library method: the immunoSEQ multiplex PCR assay. As for the original processing: To diagnose cytomegalovirus status from the catalog of TCR beta chain sequences, a statistical classification framework was built. Drawn from immuneACCESS, this table holds only the in-frame rearrangements with V and J called that TCRdb kept. Clones are partly lost; checked studies trace under half to an unresolved V gene and leave the rest unexplained. The DNA was the basis for D and trimming; V, J and clone size are from that table. The sample table shows roughly 140,000 clones, and around 88% are seen once. In total, the top ten clones hold over 6.5% of the sample. This entry is derived from a study of cytomegalovirus exposure and HLA in healthy donors (dated by TCRdb to 2015 to 2018). Concerning the study at large: A later analysis indicated that the 130 or so validation repertoires were generated on the platform also employed for the 700 or so repertoires of the first cohort. The aim of the study was to test whether cataloging public T cell receptors could identify signatures of past pathogen exposure. A separate validation cohort of roughly 110 different subjects was used in addition to the roughly 620-subject first cohort. High-throughput TCR immunosequencing, statistical association of individual TCRs with disease status, and machine learning were combined to predict cytomegalovirus infection status.

V is pared back by 5 bases and J by 0 bases, with 12 bases lying between the germline termini. The germline V gene (reference sequence) gives CDR1 as SGHAT and CDR2 as FQDESV. The CDR3, from cysteine to phenylalanine, totals 15 residues. Here the CDR3 DNA is all that survives: 45 bases in frame from base 1. General conclusions and limits of the study: The classifier was reported to diagnose cytomegalovirus status with high specificity and sensitivity in both the original and validation cohorts. The authors suggested that the approach could potentially be generalized to other disease states and immunological phenotypes. A later analysis had no HLA typing for the validation cohort, so co-occurrence there was scored across all 120 or so repertoires. A few of the identified cytomegalovirus-associated TCR beta chains were confirmed in vitro to be specific for cytomegalovirus antigens. A total of fewer than 200 TCR beta chains were listed by the study as associated with cytomegalovirus. Subsequent analysis determined that TCRs grouped into clusters in the first cohort also showed a tendency toward co-occurrence across the approximately 110 validation repertoires, and approximately 94% of cluster scores exceeded 0. Most TCR sequences were observed very rarely across donors, whereas some public TCRs were present in many individuals.

The donors belonged to the validation cohort of about 130 subjects, which was separate from the approximately 610-subject first cohort. This receptor chain uses TRBV11-1 and TRBJ2-3, with TRBD2 as a weak D call on 6 bases. Specimen: PBMCs. This receptor was identified in a woman aged 18-29 years in good health and CMV-seropositive. At the DNA level, the sequence is TGTGCCAGCAGCGCCGGGACTCCTAGCACAGATACGCAGTATTTT. Its coded protein is CASSAGTPSTDTQYF.